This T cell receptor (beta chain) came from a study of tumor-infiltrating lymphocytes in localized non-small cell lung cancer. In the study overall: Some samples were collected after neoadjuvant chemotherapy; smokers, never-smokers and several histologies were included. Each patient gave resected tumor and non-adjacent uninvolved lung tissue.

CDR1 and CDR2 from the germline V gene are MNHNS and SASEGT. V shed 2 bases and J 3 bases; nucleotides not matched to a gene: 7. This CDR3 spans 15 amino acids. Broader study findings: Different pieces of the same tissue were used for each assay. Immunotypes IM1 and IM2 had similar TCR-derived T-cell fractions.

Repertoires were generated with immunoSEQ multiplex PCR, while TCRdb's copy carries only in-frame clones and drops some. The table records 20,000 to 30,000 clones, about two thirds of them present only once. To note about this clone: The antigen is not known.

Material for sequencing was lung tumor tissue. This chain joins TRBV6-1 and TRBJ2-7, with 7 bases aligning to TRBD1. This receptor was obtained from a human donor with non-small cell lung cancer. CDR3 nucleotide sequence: TGTGCCAGCAGTGAATTTAAGACAGGGCTCTACGAGCAGTACTTC. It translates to CASSEFKTGLYEQYF.